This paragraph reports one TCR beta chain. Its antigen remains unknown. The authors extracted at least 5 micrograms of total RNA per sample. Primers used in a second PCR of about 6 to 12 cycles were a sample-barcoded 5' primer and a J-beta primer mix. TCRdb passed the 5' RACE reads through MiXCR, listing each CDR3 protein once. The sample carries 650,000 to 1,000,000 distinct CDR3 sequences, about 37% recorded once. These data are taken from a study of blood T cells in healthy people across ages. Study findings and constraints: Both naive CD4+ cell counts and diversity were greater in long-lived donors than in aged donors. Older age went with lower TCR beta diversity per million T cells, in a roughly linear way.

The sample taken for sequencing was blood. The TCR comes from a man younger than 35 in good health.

CDR3 amino acids: CASSLWGQGSQETQFF. The CDR3 DNA follows: TGCGCCAGCAGCTTGTGGGGACAGGGCTCCCAAGAGACCCAGTTCTTC. The rearrangement links TRBV5-1 to TRBJ2-5; 9 positions match TRBD1. The assigned J gene may be wrong: the sequence end matches TRBJ2-1 better. CDR1 and CDR2 (germline): SGHRS, YFSETQ. CDR3 length: 16 amino acids.